This T cell receptor beta chain was sequenced during a study of breast tumors, draining lymph nodes, adjacent tissues. Breast cancer patients provided tissue from their axillary draining lymph nodes. General observations from the study: Findings are consistent with lymph node origin and intratumoral expansion of most tumor T cells. The lymph node origin of tumor T cells was framed as consistent with a hypothesis, not demonstrated. Compared with lymph nodes, tumors were less diverse; compared with nontumor tissue, more.

CDR1 and CDR2 from the germline V gene are MNHEY and SMNVEV (reference sequence). Trimming stripped 4 bases from V and 2 bases from J, with 13 bases between. The CDR3 consists of 15 residues. TCRdb redid the calling of the multiplex PCR reads with MiXCR, one entry per CDR3 protein. The sample includes approximately 300,000 distinct CDR3 sequences, over 25% of them seen just once. A word on this clonotype: Its antigen is still unknown.

V is TRBV27 and J is TRBJ2-3; possible D gene TRBD1, 5 bases. The sample was axillary lymph node tissue. The receptor's source is a female donor with breast cancer. Some clones in this sample may be carry-over from other donors' samples. This chain's CDR3 is CASSSSGLFTDTQYF. The CDR3 DNA reads TGTGCCAGCAGTTCGTCAGGGTTATTCACAGATACGCAGTATTTT.